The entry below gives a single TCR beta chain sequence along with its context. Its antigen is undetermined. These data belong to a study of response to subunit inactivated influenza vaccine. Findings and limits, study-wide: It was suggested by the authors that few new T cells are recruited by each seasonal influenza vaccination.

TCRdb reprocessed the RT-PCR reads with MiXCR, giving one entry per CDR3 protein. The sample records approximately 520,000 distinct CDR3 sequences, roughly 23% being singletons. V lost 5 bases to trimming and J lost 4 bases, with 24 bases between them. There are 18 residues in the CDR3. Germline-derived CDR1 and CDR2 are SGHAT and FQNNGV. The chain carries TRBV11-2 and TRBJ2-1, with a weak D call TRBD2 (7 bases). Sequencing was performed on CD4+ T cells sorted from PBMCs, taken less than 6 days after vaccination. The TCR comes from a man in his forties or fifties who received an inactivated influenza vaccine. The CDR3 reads CASSPLMTGPSGYNEQFF. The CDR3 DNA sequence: TGTGCCAGCAGCCCACTGATGACAGGACCTAGCGGATACAATGAGCAGTTCTTC.